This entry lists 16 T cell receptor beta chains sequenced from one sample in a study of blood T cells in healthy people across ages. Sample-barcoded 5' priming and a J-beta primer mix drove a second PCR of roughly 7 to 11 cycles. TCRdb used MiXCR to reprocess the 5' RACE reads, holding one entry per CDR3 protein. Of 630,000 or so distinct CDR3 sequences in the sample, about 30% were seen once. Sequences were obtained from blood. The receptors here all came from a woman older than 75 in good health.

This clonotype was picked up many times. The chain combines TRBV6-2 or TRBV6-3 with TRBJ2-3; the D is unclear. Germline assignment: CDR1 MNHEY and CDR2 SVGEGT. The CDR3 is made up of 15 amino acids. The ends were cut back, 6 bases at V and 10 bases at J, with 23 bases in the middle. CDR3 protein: CASSQDGRTALAQYF. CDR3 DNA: TGTGCCAGCAGCCAAGATGGACGTACCGCTCTGGCGCAGTATTTT.

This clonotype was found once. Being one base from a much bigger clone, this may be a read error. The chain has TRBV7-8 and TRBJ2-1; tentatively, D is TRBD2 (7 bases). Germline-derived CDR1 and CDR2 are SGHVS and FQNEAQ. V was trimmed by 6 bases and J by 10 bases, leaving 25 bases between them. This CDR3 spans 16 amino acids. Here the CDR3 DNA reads TGTGCCAGCAGTCGAAGTGCGGGGGCGCGTTCCTACGAGCAGTTCTTC. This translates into CASSRSAGARSYEQFF.

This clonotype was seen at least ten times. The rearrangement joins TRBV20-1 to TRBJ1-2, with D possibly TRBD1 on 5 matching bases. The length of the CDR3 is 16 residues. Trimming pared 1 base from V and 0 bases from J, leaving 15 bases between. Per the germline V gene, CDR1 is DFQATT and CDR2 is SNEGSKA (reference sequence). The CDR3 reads CSARVEGTRSNYGYTF. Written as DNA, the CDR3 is TGCAGTGCTAGAGTGGAAGGGACGCGGTCTAACTATGGCTACACCTTC.

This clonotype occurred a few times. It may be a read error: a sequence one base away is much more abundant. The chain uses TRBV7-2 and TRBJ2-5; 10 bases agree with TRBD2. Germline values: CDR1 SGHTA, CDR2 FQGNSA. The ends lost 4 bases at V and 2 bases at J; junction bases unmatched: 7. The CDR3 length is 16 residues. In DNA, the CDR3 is TGTGCCAGCAGCTCCCTACGAGCGGGAGGGCAAGAGACCCAGTACTTC. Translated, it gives CASSSLRAGGQETQYF.

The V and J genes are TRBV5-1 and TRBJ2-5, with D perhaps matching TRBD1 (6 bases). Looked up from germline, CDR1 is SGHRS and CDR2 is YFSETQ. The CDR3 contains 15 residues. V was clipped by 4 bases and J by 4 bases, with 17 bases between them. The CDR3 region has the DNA TGCGCCAGCAGCCCGGACAGAAGTATCCTAGAGACCCAGTACTTC. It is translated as CASSPDRSILETQYF. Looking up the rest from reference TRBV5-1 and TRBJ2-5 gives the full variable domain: KAGVTQTPRYLIKTRGQQVTLSCSPISGHRSVSWYQQTPGQGLQFLFEYFSETQRNKGNFPGRFSGRQFSNSRSEMNVSTLELGDSALYLCASSPDRSILETQYFGPGTRLLVL.

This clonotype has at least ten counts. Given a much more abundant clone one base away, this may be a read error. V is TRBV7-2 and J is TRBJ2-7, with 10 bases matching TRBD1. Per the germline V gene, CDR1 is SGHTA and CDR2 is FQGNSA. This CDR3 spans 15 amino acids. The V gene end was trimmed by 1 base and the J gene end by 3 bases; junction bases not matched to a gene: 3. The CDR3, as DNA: TGTGCCAGCAGCTTAGGGGGGACAGGGGACTACGAGCAGTACTTC. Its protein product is CASSLGGTGDYEQYF.

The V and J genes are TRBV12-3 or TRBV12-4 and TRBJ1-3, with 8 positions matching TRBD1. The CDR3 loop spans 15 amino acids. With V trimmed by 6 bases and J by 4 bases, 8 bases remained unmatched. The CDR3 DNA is TGTGCCAGCAGATATACAGGGGGGATAGGAAACACCATATATTTT. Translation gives CASRYTGGIGNTIYF.

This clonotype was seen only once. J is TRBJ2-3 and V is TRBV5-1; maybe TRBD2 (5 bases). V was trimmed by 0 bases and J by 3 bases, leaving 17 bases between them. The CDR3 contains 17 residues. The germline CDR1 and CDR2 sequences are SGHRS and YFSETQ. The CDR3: CASSLGFRGSRTDTQYF. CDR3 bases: TGCGCCAGCAGCTTGGGGTTTCGAGGGAGTCGGACAGATACGCAGTATTTT.

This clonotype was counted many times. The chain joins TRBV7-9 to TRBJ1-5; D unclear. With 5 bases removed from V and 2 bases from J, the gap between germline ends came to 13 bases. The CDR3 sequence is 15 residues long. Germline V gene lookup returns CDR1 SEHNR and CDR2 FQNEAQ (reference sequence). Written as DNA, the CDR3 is TGTGCCAGCAGCCCAGGACCCTTGGGCAATCAGCCCCAGCATTTT. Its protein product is CASSPGPLGNQPQHF.

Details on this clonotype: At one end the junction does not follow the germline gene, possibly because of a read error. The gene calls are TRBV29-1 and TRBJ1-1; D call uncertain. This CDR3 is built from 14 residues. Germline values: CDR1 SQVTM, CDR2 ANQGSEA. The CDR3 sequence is CSVDKAEVSTGAFF. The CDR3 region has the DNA TGCAGCGTTGATAAGGCAGAAGTGAGCACTGGAGCTTTCTTT. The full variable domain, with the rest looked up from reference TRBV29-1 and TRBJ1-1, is SAVISQKPSRDICQRGTSLTIQCQVDSQVTMMFWYRQQPGQSLTLIATANQGSEATYESGFVIDKFPISRPNLTFSTLTVSNMSPEDSSIYLCSVDKAEVSTGAFFGQGTRLTVV.

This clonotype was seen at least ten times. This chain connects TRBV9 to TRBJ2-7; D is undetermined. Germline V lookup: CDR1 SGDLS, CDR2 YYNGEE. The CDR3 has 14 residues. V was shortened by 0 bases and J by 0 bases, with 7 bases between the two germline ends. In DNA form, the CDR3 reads TGTGCCAGCAGCGTAGGACCCCTCTCCTACGAGCAGTACTTC. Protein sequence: CASSVGPLSYEQYF.

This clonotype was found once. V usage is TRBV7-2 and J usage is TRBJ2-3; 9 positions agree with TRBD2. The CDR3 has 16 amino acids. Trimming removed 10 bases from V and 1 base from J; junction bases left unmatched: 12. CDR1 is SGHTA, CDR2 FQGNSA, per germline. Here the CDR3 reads CATQVGAGGRTDTQYF. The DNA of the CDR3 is TGTGCCACTCAGGTTGGAGCGGGGGGTCGCACAGATACGCAGTATTTT.

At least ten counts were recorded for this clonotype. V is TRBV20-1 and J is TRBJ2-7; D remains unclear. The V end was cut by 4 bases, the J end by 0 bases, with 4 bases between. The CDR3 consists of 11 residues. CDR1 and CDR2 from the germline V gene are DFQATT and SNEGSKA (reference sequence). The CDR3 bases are TGCAGTGCTAAAATCTCCTACGAGCAGTACTTC. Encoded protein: CSAKISYEQYF.

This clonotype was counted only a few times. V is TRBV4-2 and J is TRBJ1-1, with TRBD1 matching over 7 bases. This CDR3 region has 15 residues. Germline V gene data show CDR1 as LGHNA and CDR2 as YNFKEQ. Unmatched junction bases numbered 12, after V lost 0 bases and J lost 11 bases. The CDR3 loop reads CASSQESRQGLLAFF. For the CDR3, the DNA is TGTGCCAGCAGCCAAGAGTCGAGACAGGGTCTTTTGGCTTTCTTT.

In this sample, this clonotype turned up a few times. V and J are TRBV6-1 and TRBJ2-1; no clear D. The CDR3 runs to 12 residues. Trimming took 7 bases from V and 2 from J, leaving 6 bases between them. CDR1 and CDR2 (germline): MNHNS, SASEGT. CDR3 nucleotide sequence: TGTGCCAGCACCCGGACCTACAATGAGCAGTTCTTC. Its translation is CASTRTYNEQFF.

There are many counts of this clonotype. CDR3 sequence reads: CSARSLAGGYNEQFF. CDR3 DNA: TGCAGTGCTAGAAGTCTAGCGGGGGGGTACAATGAGCAGTTCTTC. This rearrangement joins TRBV20-1 to TRBJ2-1, with 12 bases fitting TRBD2. After removal of 2 bases from V and 4 bases from J, the junction contained 3 bases not matched to a gene. The germline gives CDR1 DFQATT, CDR2 SNEGSKA (reference sequence). This CDR3 has 15 amino acids.